This TCR beta chain appears in the sequencing data of a study of blood T cell repertoires in COVID-19. In the study overall: T cells, B-cell-depleted T cells, or PBMCs provided the cDNA or gDNA that served as material.

In the study's own analysis: Amplification of reference gene primers provided the estimated nucleated cell counts. The method was immunoSEQ multiplex PCR; TCRdb's version includes in-frame clones alone and lacks a portion of them. D and trimming were read from the DNA, whereas the V and J calls and clone size are those reported in that table. The profile shows approximately 300,000 clones, roughly 84% of them singletons. CDR1 SEHNR and CDR2 FQNEAQ come from the germline V gene (reference sequence). The CDR3 sequence is 13 residues long. V dropped 5 bases and J dropped 1 base, with 8 bases sitting between them.

The J gene is TRBJ1-1, the V gene TRBV7-9, with no clear D. Sequenced: peripheral blood. This sequence originates from a man between 45 and 60 years old with active or convalescent COVID-19. For the CDR3, the DNA is TGTGCCAGCAGCCGCTCGGGGAACACTGAAGCTTTCTTT. Translation: CASSRSGNTEAFF. Variable domain in full (rest from reference TRBV7-9 and TRBJ1-1): DTGVSQNPRHKITKRGQNVTFRCDPISEHNRLYWYRQTLGQGPEFLTYFQNEAQLEKSRLLSDRFSAERPKGSFSTLEIQRTEQGDSAMYLCASSRSGNTEAFFGQGTRLTVV.